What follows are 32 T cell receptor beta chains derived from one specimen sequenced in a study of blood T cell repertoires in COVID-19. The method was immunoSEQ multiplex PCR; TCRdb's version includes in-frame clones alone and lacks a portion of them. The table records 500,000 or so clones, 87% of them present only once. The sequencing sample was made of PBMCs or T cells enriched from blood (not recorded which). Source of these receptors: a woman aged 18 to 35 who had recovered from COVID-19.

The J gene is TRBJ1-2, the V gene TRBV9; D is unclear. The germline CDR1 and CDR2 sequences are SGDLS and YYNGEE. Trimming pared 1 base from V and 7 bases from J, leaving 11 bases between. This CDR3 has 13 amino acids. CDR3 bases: TGTGCCAGCAGCGTAATTCCACTTGGTGGCTACACCTTC. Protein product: CASSVIPLGGYTF.

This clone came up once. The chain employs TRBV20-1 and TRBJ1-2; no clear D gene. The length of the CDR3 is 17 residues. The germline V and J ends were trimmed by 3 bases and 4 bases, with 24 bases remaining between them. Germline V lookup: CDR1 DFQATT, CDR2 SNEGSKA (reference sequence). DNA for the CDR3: TGCAGTGCTAGTGATCCCTTTGTCCTTTCAGGCTCCTATGGCTACACCTTC. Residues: CSASDPFVLSGSYGYTF.

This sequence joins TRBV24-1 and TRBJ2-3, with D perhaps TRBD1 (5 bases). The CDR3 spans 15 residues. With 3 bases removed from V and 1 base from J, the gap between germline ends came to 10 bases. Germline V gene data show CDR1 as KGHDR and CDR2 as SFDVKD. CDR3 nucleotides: TGTGCCACCAGTGATCCCCGCAGGGGCACAGATACGCAGTATTTT. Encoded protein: CATSDPRRGTDTQYF.

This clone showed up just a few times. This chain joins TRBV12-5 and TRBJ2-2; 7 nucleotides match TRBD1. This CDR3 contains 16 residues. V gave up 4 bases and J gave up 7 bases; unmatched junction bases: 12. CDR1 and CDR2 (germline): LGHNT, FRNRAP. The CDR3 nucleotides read TGTGCTAGTGGTTCCATGACAGGGTCGTTATTCGGGGAGCTGTTTTTT. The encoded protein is CASGSMTGSLFGELFF.

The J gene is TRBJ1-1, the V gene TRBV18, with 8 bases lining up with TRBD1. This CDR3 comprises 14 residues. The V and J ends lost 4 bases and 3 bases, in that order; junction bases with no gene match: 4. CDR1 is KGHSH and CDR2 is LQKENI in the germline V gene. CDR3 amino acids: CASSQEQGDTEAFF. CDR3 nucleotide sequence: TGTGCCAGCTCACAAGAACAGGGGGACACTGAAGCTTTCTTT.

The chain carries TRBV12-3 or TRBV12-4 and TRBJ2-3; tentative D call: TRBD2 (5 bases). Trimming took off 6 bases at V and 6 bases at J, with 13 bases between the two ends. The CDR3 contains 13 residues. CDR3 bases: TGTGCCAGCAGCGCGGACTTCGCGGATACGCAGTATTTT. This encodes CASSADFADTQYF.

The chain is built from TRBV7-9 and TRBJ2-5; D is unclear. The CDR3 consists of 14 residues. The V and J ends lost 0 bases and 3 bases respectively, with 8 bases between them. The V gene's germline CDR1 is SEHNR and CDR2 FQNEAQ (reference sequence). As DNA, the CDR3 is TGTGCCAGCAGCTTAGCGCCCCAGGAAGAGACCCAGTACTTC. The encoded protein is CASSLAPQEETQYF.

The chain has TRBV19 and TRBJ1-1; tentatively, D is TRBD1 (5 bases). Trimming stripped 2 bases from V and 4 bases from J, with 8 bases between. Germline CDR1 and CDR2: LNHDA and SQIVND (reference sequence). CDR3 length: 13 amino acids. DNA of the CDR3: TGTGCCAGTAGTATATGGGGCACCACTGAAGCTTTCTTT. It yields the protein CASSIWGTTEAFF.

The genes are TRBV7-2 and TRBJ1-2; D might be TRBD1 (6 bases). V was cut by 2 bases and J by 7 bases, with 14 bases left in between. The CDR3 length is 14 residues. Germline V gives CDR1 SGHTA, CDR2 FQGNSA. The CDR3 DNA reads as TGTGCCAGCAGCTTAAGATCAGGGGCGAGTGGCTACACCTTC. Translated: CASSLRSGASGYTF.

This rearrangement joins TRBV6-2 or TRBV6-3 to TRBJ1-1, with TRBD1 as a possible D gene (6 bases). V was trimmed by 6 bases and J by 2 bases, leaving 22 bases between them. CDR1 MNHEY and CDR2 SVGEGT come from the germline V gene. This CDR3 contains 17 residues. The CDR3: CASSPNRAVVENTEAFF. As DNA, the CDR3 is TGTGCCAGCAGCCCTAACAGGGCGGTGGTAGAAAACACTGAAGCTTTCTTT.

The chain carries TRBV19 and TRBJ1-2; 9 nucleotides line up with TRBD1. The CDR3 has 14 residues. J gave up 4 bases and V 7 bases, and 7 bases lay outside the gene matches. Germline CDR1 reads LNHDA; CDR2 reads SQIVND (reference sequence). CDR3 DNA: TGTGCCAGTACCATGGGACAGGGCGGCTATGGCTACACCTTC. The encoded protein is CASTMGQGGYGYTF.

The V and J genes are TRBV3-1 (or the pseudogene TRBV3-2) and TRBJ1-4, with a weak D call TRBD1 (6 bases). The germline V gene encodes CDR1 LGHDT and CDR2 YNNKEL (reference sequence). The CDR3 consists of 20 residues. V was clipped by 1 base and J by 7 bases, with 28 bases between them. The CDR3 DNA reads TGTGCCAGCAGCCAAGGAGGAGCCCTGCATGGGGGGGCAGAAGCTGAAAAACTGTTTTTT. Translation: CASSQGGALHGGAEAEKLFF.

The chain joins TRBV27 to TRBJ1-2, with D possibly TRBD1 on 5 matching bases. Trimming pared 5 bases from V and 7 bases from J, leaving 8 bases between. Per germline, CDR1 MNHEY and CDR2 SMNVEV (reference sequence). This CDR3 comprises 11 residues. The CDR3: CASSPGIGYTF. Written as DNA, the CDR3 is TGTGCCAGCAGTCCAGGGATTGGCTACACCTTC.

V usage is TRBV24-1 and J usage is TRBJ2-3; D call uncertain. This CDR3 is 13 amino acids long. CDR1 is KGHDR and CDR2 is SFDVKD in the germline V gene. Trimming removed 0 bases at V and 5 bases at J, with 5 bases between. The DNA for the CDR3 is TGTGCCACCAGTGATTTGACTGGAGATACGCAGTATTTT. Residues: CATSDLTGDTQYF.

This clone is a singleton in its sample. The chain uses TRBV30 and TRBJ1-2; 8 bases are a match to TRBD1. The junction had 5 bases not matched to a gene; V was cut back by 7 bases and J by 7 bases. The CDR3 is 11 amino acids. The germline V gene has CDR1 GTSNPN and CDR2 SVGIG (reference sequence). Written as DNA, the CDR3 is TGTGCCTCCTACACAGGGGGTGGCTACACCTTC. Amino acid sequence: CASYTGGGYTF.

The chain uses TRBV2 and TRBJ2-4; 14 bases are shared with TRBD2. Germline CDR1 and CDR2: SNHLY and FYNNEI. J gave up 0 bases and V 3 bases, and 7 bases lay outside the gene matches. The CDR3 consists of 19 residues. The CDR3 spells CASSESRLAGGIAKNIQYF. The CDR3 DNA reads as TGTGCCAGCAGTGAGTCAAGACTAGCGGGGGGGATAGCCAAAAACATTCAGTACTTC.

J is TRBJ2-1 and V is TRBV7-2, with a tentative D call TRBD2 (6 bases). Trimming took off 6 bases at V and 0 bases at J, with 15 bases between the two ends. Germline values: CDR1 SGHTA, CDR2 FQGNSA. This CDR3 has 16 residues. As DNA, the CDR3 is TGTGCCAGCAGTTCAACCGGGACTTCCTCCTACAATGAGCAGTTCTTC. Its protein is CASSSTGTSSYNEQFF. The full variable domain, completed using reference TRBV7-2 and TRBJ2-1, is GAGVSQSPSNKVTEKGKDVELRCDPISGHTALYWYRQSLGQGLEFLIYFQGNSAPDKSGLPSDRFSAERTGGSVSTLTIQRTQQEDSAVYLCASSSTGTSSYNEQFFGPGTRLTVL.

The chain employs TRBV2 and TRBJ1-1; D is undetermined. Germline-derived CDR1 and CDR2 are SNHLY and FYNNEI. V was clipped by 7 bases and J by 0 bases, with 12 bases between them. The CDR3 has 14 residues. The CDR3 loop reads CASTFEAMNTEAFF. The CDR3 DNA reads TGTGCCAGCACGTTCGAAGCCATGAACACTGAAGCTTTCTTT.

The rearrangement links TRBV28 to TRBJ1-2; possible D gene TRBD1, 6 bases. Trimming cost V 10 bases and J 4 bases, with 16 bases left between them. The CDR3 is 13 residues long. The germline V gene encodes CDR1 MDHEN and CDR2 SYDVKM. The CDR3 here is CATERGASYGYTF. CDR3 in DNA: TGTGCCACCGAGCGGGGGGCTAGCTATGGCTACACCTTC.

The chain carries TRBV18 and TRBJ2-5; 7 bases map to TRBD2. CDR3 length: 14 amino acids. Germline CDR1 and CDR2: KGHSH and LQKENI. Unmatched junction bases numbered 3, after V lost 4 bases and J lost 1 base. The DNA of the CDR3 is TGTGCCAGCTCACAAGGGACTACCCAAGAGACCCAGTACTTC. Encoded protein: CASSQGTTQETQYF.

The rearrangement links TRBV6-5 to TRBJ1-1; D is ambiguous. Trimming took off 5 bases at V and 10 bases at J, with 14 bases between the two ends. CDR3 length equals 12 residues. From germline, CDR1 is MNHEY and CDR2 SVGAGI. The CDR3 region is CASSPPFRGAFF. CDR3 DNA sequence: TGTGCCAGCAGTCCCCCGTTTCGAGGAGCTTTCTTT.

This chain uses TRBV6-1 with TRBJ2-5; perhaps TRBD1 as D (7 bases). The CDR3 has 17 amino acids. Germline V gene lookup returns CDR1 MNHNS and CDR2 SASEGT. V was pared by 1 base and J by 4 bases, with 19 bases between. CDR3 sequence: CASSEVPGAGGRETQYF. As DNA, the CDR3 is TGTGCCAGCAGTGAAGTGCCGGGAGCAGGGGGAAGAGAGACCCAGTACTTC.

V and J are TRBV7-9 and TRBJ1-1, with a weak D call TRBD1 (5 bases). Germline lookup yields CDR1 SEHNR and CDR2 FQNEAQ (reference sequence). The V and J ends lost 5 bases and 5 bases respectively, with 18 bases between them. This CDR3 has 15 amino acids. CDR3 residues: CASSPLGRAGTEAFF. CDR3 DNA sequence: TGTGCCAGCAGCCCCCTCGGCAGGGCGGGGACTGAAGCTTTCTTT.

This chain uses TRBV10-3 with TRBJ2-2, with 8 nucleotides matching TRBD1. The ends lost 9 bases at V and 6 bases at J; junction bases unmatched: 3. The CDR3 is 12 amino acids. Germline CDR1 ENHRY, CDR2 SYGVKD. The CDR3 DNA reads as TGTGCCATAGACAGGGGTTCCGGGGAGCTGTTTTTT. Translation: CAIDRGSGELFF.

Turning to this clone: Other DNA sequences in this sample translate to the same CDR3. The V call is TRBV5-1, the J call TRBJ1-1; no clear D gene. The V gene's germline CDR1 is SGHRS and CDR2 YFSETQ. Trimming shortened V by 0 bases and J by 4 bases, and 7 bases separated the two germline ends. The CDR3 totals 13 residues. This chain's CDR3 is CASSLGGLTEAFF. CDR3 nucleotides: TGCGCCAGCAGCTTGGGAGGGCTCACTGAAGCTTTCTTT.

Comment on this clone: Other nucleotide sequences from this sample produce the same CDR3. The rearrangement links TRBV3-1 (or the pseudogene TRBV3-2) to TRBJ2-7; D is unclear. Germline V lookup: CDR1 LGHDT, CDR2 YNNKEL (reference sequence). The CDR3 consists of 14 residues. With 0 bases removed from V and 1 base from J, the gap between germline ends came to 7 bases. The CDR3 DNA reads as TGTGCCAGCAGCCAAGATCCATCATCCTACGAGCAGTACTTC. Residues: CASSQDPSSYEQYF.

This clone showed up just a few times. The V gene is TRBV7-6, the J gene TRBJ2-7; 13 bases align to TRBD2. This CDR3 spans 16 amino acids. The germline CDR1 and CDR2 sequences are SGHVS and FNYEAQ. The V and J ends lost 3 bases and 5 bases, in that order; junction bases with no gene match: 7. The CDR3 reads CASSFLLAGGLDEQYF. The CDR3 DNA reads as TGTGCCAGCAGCTTTTTACTAGCGGGGGGGCTCGACGAGCAGTACTTC.

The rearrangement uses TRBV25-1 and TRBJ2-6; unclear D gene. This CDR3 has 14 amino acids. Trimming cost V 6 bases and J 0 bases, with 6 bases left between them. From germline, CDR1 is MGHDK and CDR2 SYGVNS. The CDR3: CASRDNSGANVLTF. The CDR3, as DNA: TGTGCCAGCAGAGACAACTCTGGGGCCAACGTCCTGACTTTC.

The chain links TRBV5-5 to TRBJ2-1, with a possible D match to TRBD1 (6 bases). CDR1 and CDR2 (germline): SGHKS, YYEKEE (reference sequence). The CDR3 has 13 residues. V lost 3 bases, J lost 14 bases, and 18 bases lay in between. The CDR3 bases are TGTGCCAGCAGCTCGGGACCAGAAGGGGACAAGTTCTTC. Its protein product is CASSSGPEGDKFF.

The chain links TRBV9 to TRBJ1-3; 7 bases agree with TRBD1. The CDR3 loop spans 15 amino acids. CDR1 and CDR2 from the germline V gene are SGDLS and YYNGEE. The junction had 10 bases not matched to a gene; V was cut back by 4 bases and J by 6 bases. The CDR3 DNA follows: TGTGCCAGCAGCTCCGGACAGGACTTCCTAAACACCATATATTTT. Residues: CASSSGQDFLNTIYF.

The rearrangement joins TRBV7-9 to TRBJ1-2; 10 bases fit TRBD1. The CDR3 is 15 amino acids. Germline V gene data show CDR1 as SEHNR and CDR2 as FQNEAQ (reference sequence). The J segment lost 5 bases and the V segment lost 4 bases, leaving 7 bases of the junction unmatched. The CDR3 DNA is TGTGCCAGCAGCTCGGGACAGGGGAGGAAATATGGCTACACCTTC. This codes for CASSSGQGRKYGYTF.

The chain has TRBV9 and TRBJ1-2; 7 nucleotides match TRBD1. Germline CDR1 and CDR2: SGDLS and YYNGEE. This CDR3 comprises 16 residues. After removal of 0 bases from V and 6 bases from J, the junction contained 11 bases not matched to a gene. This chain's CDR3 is CASSVDRGRDWNGYTF. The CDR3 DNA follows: TGTGCCAGCAGCGTAGACAGGGGTAGGGACTGGAATGGCTACACCTTC.